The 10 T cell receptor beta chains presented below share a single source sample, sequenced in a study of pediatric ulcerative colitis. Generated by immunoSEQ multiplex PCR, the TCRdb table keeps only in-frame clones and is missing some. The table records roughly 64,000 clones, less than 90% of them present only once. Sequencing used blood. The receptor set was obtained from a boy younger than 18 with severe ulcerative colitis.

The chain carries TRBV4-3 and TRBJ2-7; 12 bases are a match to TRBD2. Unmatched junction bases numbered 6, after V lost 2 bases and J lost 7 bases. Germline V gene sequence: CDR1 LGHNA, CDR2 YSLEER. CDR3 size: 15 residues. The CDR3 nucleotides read TGCGCCAGCAGCCAATCACTAGCGGGAGGCGGGGAGCAGTACTTC. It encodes CASSQSLAGGGEQYF.

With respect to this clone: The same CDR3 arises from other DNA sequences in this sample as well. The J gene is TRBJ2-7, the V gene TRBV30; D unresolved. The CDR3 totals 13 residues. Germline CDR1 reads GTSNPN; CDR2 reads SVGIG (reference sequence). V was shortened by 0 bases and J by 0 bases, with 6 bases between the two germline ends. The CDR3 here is CAWSVSGSYEQYF. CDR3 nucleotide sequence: TGTGCCTGGAGTGTATCTGGCTCCTACGAGCAGTACTTC.

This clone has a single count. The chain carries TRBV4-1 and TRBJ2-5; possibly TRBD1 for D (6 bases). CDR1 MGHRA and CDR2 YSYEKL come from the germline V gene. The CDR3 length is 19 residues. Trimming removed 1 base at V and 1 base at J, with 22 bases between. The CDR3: CASSQVHSRVSRGQETQYF. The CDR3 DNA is TGCGCCAGCAGCCAAGTCCATAGTAGGGTTAGCAGGGGCCAAGAGACCCAGTACTTC.

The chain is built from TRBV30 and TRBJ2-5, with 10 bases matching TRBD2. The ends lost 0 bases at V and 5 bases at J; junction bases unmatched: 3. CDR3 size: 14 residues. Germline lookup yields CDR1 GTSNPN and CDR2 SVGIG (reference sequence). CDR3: CAWSVYSGRETQYF. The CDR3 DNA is TGTGCCTGGAGTGTATATAGCGGGAGGGAGACCCAGTACTTC.

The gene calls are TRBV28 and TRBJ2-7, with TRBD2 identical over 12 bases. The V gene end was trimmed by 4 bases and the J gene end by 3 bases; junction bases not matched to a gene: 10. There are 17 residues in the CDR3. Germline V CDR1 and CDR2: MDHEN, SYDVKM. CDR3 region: CASSSGLAGPISYEQYF. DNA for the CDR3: TGTGCCAGCAGTTCCGGACTAGCGGGACCGATAAGCTACGAGCAGTACTTC.

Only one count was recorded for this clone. The CDR3 DNA is TGTGCCAGCAGCACATCCTACGAGCAGTACTTC. Its protein is CASSTSYEQYF. The gene calls are TRBV5-8 and TRBJ2-7; no definite D call. In germline, CDR1 is SGHTS, CDR2 YDEGEE. Between the trimmed V and J ends, which lost 4 bases and 1 base, there was a span of 3 bases. The CDR3 contains 11 residues.

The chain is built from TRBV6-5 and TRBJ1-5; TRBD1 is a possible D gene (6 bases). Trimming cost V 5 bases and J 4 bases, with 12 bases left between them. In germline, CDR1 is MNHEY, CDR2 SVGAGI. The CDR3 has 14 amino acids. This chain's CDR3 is CASSGGTLNQPQHF. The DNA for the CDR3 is TGTGCCAGCAGTGGTGGGACATTGAATCAGCCCCAGCATTTT.

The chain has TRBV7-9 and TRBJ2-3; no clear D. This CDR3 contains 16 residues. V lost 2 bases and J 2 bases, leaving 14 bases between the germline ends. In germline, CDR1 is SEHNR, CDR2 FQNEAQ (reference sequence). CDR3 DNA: TGTGCCAGCAGCTTATCGGTCTCTCCCGCCACAGATACGCAGTATTTT. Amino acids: CASSLSVSPATDTQYF.

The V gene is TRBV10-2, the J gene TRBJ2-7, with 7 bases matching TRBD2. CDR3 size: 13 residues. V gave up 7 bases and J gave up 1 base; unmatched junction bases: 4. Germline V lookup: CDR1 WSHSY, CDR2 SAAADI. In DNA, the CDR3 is TGCGCCAGCAAGAGCGGGATGTCCTACGAGCAGTACTTC. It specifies CASKSGMSYEQYF.

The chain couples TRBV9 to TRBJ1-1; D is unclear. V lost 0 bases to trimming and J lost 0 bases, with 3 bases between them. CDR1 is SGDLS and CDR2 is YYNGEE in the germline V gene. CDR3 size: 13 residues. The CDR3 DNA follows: TGTGCCAGCAGCGTAGCGCTGAACACTGAAGCTTTCTTT. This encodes CASSVALNTEAFF.